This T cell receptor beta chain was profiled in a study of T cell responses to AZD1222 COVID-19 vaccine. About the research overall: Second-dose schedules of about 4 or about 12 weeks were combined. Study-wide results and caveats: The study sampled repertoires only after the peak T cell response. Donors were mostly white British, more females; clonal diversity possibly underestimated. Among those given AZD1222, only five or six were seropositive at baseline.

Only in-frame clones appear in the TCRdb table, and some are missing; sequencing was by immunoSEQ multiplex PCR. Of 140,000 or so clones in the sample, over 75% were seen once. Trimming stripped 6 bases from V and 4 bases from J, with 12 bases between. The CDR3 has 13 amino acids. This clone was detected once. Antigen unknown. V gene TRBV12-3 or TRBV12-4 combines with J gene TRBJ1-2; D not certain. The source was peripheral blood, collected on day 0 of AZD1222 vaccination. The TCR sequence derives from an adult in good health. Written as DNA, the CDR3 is TGTGCCAGCAGCAGTTTGCGGACCTATGGCTACACCTTC. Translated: CASSSLRTYGYTF.